This TCR beta chain was recorded in a study of blood T cells in healthy people across ages. Whole-study findings and limits: Investigators treated diversity estimates from one million T cells as underestimates. Among T cells, TCR beta diversity per million cells dropped roughly linearly as age rose. Long-lived donors exceeded aged donors in naive CD4+ cells and diversity.

On this clonotype: Its antigen is unknown.

CDR1 SNHLY and CDR2 FYNNEI come from the germline V gene. V was pared by 8 bases and J by 2 bases, with 5 bases of the junction left unmatched. The CDR3 sequence is 15 residues long. Sample-barcoded 5' priming and a J-beta primer mix drove a second PCR of roughly 6 to 12 cycles. No fewer than 3 million CDR3-containing paired-end reads came from each sample. TCRdb analysed the 5' RACE reads with MiXCR anew, one entry per CDR3 protein. The table has over 1.5 million distinct CDR3 sequences, around half seen once. The origin of this receptor is a woman aged 40 to 50 in good health. The V gene is TRBV2, the J gene TRBJ2-3; 12 bases line up with TRBD2. The sequenced material came from blood. The CDR3 nucleotides read TGTGCCAGCCTCCGGACTAGCGGGGTCACAGATACGCAGTATTTT. Encoded protein: CASLRTSGVTDTQYF.